This entry is about one T cell receptor beta chain. These data originate in a study of T cells in severe cutaneous drug reactions. Libraries were made by iRepertoire multiplex PCR with TCR subtype-specific primers for bulk and single-cell sequencing. With the multiplex PCR reads reprocessed, TCRdb shows one record per CDR3 protein and no DNA. This sample's clone table lists fewer than 7,500 distinct CDR3 sequences. Sequenced patients had Stevens-Johnson syndrome or toxic epidermal necrolysis caused by carbamazepine. In germline, CDR1 is LGHNA, CDR2 YSLEER. The CDR3 is 17 amino acids. Specimen: cells from a skin blister. V and J are TRBV4-3 and TRBJ2-1; the D call of TRBD1 rests on TCRdb alone, since no DNA is present to check it. The origin of this receptor is a human donor with toxic epidermal necrolysis, a severe cutaneous drug reaction. The chain's CDR3 is CASSQGQGQVDYNEQFF.